This entry features one T cell receptor (beta chain) sequence. This entry comes from a study of blood T cell repertoires in COVID-19. On the study more broadly: Samples came from the United States, Italy and Spain, spanning acute and convalescent COVID-19. The analysed material was cDNA or gDNA that came from T cells, B-cell-depleted T cells, or PBMCs.

The V gene's germline CDR1 is SGHTA and CDR2 FQGTGA. This CDR3 has 15 amino acids. V shed 2 bases, J shed 0 bases, and the junction held 2 bases outside the gene matches. The authors' processing: The authors estimated nucleated cell counts from reference gene primer amplification. Repertoires were generated with immunoSEQ multiplex PCR, while TCRdb's copy carries only in-frame clones and drops some. V, J and clone size were drawn from that table, and D and trimming were deduced from the DNA. The table includes 130,000 to 150,000 clones, 60% to 85% detected once. The specimen sequenced was peripheral blood. This receptor was identified in a man over 45 with active or convalescent COVID-19. The chain employs TRBV7-3 and TRBJ2-7; 9 bases are shared with TRBD2. The CDR3 coding sequence is TGTGCCAGCAGCTTACTAGCGGGGAGCTCCTACGAGCAGTACTTC. Its translation: CASSLLAGSSYEQYF.